A single sample gave rise to the 22 T cell receptor beta chains below, sequenced in a study of cytomegalovirus exposure and HLA in healthy donors. PCR used 60 Vbeta primers and 13 Jbeta primers. Repertoires were generated with immunoSEQ multiplex PCR, while TCRdb's copy carries only in-frame clones and drops some. Of some 110,000 clones listed, 75% to 80% are singletons. The sequencing sample was made of PBMCs. These receptors originate from a man between 40 and 49 years old in good health and CMV-seronegative.

This clone was counted only a few times. V gene TRBV6-1 combines with J gene TRBJ2-1, with a weak D call TRBD1 (6 bases). V was shortened by 7 bases and J by 4 bases, with 14 bases between the two germline ends. Germline CDR1 MNHNS, CDR2 SASEGT. This CDR3 is 14 amino acids long. The CDR3 DNA is TGTGCCAGCATCGGACGGACAGCGTACAATGAGCAGTTCTTC. It encodes CASIGRTAYNEQFF.

The chain links TRBV7-9 to TRBJ1-1, with 9 nucleotides matching TRBD1. The CDR3 runs 16 residues. Losses at the gene ends were 2 bases for V and 6 bases for J; bases not matched to a gene: 10. The germline gives CDR1 SEHNR, CDR2 FQNEAQ (reference sequence). The CDR3 loop is CASSLLSTGGRSEAFF. In nucleotides, the CDR3 is TGTGCCAGCAGCTTACTATCGACAGGGGGTAGATCTGAAGCTTTCTTT.

This CDR3 is CASLPGGDLYEQYF. As DNA, the CDR3 is TGTGCCAGCCTCCCGGGAGGGGACCTTTACGAGCAGTACTTC. The chain carries TRBV28 and TRBJ2-7, with 8 nucleotides matching TRBD2. The V gene's germline CDR1 is MDHEN and CDR2 SYDVKM. The CDR3 runs 14 residues. With 8 bases clipped from V and 4 bases from J, the junction kept 10 bases outside the gene matches.

V is TRBV6-1 and J is TRBJ2-2, with 9 bases matching TRBD1. V gave up 6 bases and J gave up 3 bases; unmatched junction bases: 5. Per germline, CDR1 MNHNS and CDR2 SASEGT. The CDR3 contains 15 residues. DNA for the CDR3: TGTGCCAGCAGGAAGACAGGGGGAGACACCGGGGAGCTGTTTTTT. Encoded protein: CASRKTGGDTGELFF.

The V gene is TRBV2, the J gene TRBJ2-5; 10 bases agree with TRBD1. Looked up from germline, CDR1 is SNHLY and CDR2 is FYNNEI. The CDR3 is 14 residues long. Trimming removed 8 bases from V and 3 bases from J; junction bases left unmatched: 6. The CDR3 is CASRTGTGEETQYF. CDR3 DNA: TGTGCCAGCCGTACCGGGACAGGGGAAGAGACCCAGTACTTC.

The chain carries TRBV19 and TRBJ1-1; 9 nucleotides align to TRBD1. This CDR3 has 13 amino acids. After removal of 6 bases from V and 5 bases from J, the junction contained 4 bases not matched to a gene. CDR1 is LNHDA and CDR2 is SQIVND in the germline V gene (reference sequence). This CDR3 is CASSWTGETEAFF. In nucleotides, the CDR3 is TGTGCCAGTAGCTGGACAGGGGAGACTGAAGCTTTCTTT.

V gene TRBV29-1 combines with J gene TRBJ1-1, with D unclear. The CDR3 runs to 13 residues. V shed 4 bases and J shed 3 bases, with 12 bases lying between them. Per germline, CDR1 SQVTM and CDR2 ANQGSEA. The CDR3 DNA reads as TGCAGCGTTGGAGGGTTTCGAGACACTGAAGCTTTCTTT. This sequence encodes CSVGGFRDTEAFF.

The chain combines TRBV27 with TRBJ1-2, with TRBD1 matching 7 bases. With 5 bases clipped from V and 2 bases from J, the junction kept 8 bases outside the gene matches. Looked up from germline, CDR1 is MNHEY and CDR2 is SMNVEV (reference sequence). The CDR3 runs to 15 residues. CDR3 amino acids: CASSPRGAANYGYTF. The CDR3 DNA sequence: TGTGCCAGCAGTCCCAGGGGGGCAGCCAACTATGGCTACACCTTC.

This clone showed up just a few times. V is TRBV7-2 and J is TRBJ1-5; 7 bases match TRBD1. J was trimmed by 2 bases and V by 5 bases; bases with no gene match: 6. CDR1 and CDR2 from the germline V gene are SGHTA and FQGNSA. The CDR3 is 15 amino acids. CDR3 sequence: CASSPEGARNQPQHF. CDR3 in DNA: TGTGCCAGCAGCCCCGAGGGGGCCCGCAATCAGCCCCAGCATTTT.

This clone was seen more than once but under ten times. The CDR3 spells CASSLQGTDTEAFF. For the CDR3, the DNA is TGCGCCAGCAGCCTACAGGGGACGGACACTGAAGCTTTCTTT. The J gene is TRBJ1-1, the V gene TRBV5-1; 7 nucleotides align to TRBD1. This CDR3 is 14 amino acids long. Losses at the gene ends were 4 bases for V and 3 bases for J; bases not matched to a gene: 6. CDR1 and CDR2 from the germline V gene are SGHRS and YFSETQ.

The chain recombines TRBV5-4 with TRBJ1-5, with a possible D match to TRBD1 (5 bases). This CDR3 is built from 14 residues. Per germline, CDR1 SGHNT and CDR2 YYREEE (reference sequence). Between the trimmed V and J ends, which lost 4 bases and 1 base, there was a span of 9 bases. This CDR3 reads CASSPGGSNQPQHF. CDR3 nucleotide sequence: TGTGCCAGCAGCCCGGGGGGGAGCAATCAGCCCCAGCATTTT.

This clone was picked up a small number of times. V is TRBV10-3 and J is TRBJ1-6, with TRBD1 identical over 7 bases. The CDR3 sequence is 13 residues long. The germline V gene encodes CDR1 ENHRY and CDR2 SYGVKD. Unmatched junction bases numbered 3, after V lost 4 bases and J lost 9 bases. The CDR3 coding sequence is TGTGCCATCAGTGGACAGGGTGGTTCACCCCTCCACTTT. Protein sequence: CAISGQGGSPLHF.

In this sample, this clone turned up once. The chain links TRBV7-9 to TRBJ2-2; 8 bases fit TRBD1. The CDR3 length is 14 residues. Germline V gives CDR1 SEHNR, CDR2 FQNEAQ (reference sequence). The V and J ends lost 8 bases and 5 bases, in that order; junction bases with no gene match: 7. In nucleotides, the CDR3 is TGTGCCAGCGCTGGACAGGGCAGAACCGGGGAGCTGTTTTTT. Translated, it gives CASAGQGRTGELFF. Full variable domain (rest looked up from reference TRBV7-9 and TRBJ2-2): DTGVSQNPRHKITKRGQNVTFRCDPISEHNRLYWYRQTLGQGPEFLTYFQNEAQLEKSRLLSDRFSAERPKGSFSTLEIQRTEQGDSAMYLCASAGQGRTGELFFGEGSRLTVL.

The chain is built from TRBV2 and TRBJ1-1; D might be TRBD1 (6 bases). There are 12 residues in the CDR3. Looked up from germline, CDR1 is SNHLY and CDR2 is FYNNEI. V was trimmed by 6 bases and J by 6 bases, leaving 11 bases between them. In nucleotides, the CDR3 is TGTGCCAGCAGGAAACAGGGTTCTGAAGCTTTCTTT. Translating it yields CASRKQGSEAFF.

The chain combines TRBV7-3 with TRBJ2-1; D remains unclear. Per the germline V gene, CDR1 is SGHTA and CDR2 is FQGTGA. Trimming removed 5 bases from V and 2 bases from J, with 7 bases in between. There are 13 residues in the CDR3. CDR3 sequence: CASSRVPYNEQFF. The CDR3 DNA reads as TGTGCCAGCAGCCGCGTCCCCTACAATGAGCAGTTCTTC. Based on the CDR3 plus reference TRBV7-3 and TRBJ2-1, the full variable domain is GAGVSQTPSNKVTEKGKYVELRCDPISGHTALYWYRQSLGQGPEFLIYFQGTGAADDSGLPNDRFFAVRPEGSVSTLKIQRTERGDSAVYLCASSRVPYNEQFFGPGTRLTVL.

This clone showed up just once. The chain uses TRBV30 and TRBJ1-5; D remains ambiguous. This CDR3 contains 12 residues. The germline gives CDR1 GTSNPN, CDR2 SVGIG (reference sequence). V was shortened by 2 bases and J by 3 bases, with 5 bases between the two germline ends. The CDR3 sequence is CAWSFINQPQHF. The DNA for the CDR3 is TGTGCCTGGAGTTTCATCAATCAGCCCCAGCATTTT.

The chain couples TRBV15 to TRBJ2-3; TRBD1 matches 7 bases. Germline V gene sequence: CDR1 LNHNV, CDR2 YYDKDF (reference sequence). Losses at the gene ends were 11 bases for V and 2 bases for J; bases not matched to a gene: 7. The CDR3 runs to 13 residues. CDR3 coding DNA: TGTGCCGGATCGGACAGGTACACAGATACGCAGTATTTT. This codes for CAGSDRYTDTQYF.

The CDR3 reads CASRTFGSKNIQYF. CDR3 nucleotide sequence: TGTGCCAGCAGAACCTTCGGGTCCAAAAACATTCAGTACTTC. The chain uses TRBV6-5 and TRBJ2-4; no clear D. The CDR3 extends over 14 amino acids. Germline V gene data show CDR1 as MNHEY and CDR2 as SVGAGI. V was cut by 6 bases and J by 2 bases, with 11 bases left in between.

V usage is TRBV4-3 and J usage is TRBJ2-7; possibly TRBD1 for D (6 bases). Trimming removed 6 bases from V and 5 bases from J, with 17 bases in between. Per germline, CDR1 LGHNA and CDR2 YSLEER. The CDR3 runs 14 residues. In DNA form, the CDR3 reads TGCGCCAGCAGGAGAAAAGGGCAGGGGAACGAGCAGTACTTC. It codes for CASRRKGQGNEQYF.

The gene calls are TRBV19 and TRBJ1-6; 9 bases agree with TRBD1. The J segment lost 9 bases and the V segment lost 2 bases, leaving 8 bases of the junction unmatched. The CDR3 runs 16 residues. The germline V gene encodes CDR1 LNHDA and CDR2 SQIVND (reference sequence). CDR3 in DNA: TGTGCCAGTAGTATAAGTCGGGGGACAGGGTCTTCACCCCTCCACTTT. Protein: CASSISRGTGSSPLHF. Using reference TRBV19 and TRBJ1-6 for the parts outside the CDR3, the full variable domain is DGGITQSPKYLFRKEGQNVTLSCEQNLNHDAMYWYRQDPGQGLRLIYYSQIVNDFQKGDIAEGYSVSREKKESFPLTVTSAQKNPTAFYLCASSISRGTGSSPLHFGNGTRLTVT.

The CDR3 here is CASSLGQGRTDTQYF. Here the CDR3 DNA reads TGTGCCAGCAGCTTGGGACAGGGAAGGACAGATACGCAGTATTTT. The gene calls are TRBV7-9 and TRBJ2-3; 9 bases are a match to TRBD1. The germline V gene encodes CDR1 SEHNR and CDR2 FQNEAQ (reference sequence). This CDR3 is built from 15 residues. V was pared by 3 bases and J by 3 bases, with 4 bases of the junction left unmatched.

J is TRBJ1-1 and V is TRBV18; 9 bases map to TRBD1. After removal of 3 bases from V and 11 bases from J, the junction contained 7 bases not matched to a gene. Germline CDR1 KGHSH, CDR2 LQKENI. The CDR3 is 13 residues long. The CDR3 DNA reads as TGTGCCAGCTCACCGTCCCGGGACAGGGATGCTTTCTTT. Amino acids: CASSPSRDRDAFF.